This T cell receptor (beta chain) was identified in a study of beta chain features in type 1 diabetes. Study-wide findings and caveats: Still unanswered here is whether HLA type influences TCRB rearrangement. Any PCR bias toward short templates would affect both groups alike. Within patients, naive, central memory and Treg TCRB repertoires seemed more similar than within healthy donors.

CDR1 MNHEY and CDR2 SMNVEV come from the germline V gene (reference sequence). This CDR3 region has 18 residues. Trimming took 10 bases from V and 3 from J, leaving 27 bases between them. Expressed TCRB transcripts were sequenced because the entire RNA isolate underwent reverse transcription. The repertoire was sequenced with immunoSEQ multiplex PCR; TCRdb's copy has only in-frame clones and lacks some. The table has 350,000 to 450,000 clones, about 16% seen once. Every participating donor gave one draw, a heparinised blood sample averaging roughly 0.12 L. This clone has a handful of counts. Its antigen is currently unknown.

The material sequenced was naive CD4+ T cells from blood. The receptor comes from a woman aged 18 to 35 in good health. The chain couples TRBV27 to TRBJ2-2; a possible D gene is TRBD1 (8 bases). CDR3 sequence reads: CATLRRPGGAGDTGELFF. DNA of the CDR3: TGTGCCACCCTACGCAGGCCAGGGGGCGCGGGGGACACCGGGGAGCTGTTTTTT.